This T cell receptor beta chain was captured in a study of cytomegalovirus exposure and HLA in healthy donors. Study-wide points: According to the study, 160 or so TCR beta chains were cytomegalovirus-associated. Immune exposure data for these donors was limited to CMV serostatus.

Both 60 Vbeta primers and 13 Jbeta primers went into the PCR. The repertoire was sequenced with immunoSEQ multiplex PCR; TCRdb's copy has only in-frame clones and lacks some. The table includes approximately 100,000 clones, approximately 85% detected once. Germline CDR1 SGHRS, CDR2 YFSETQ. Trimming removed 3 bases from V and 3 bases from J, with 9 bases in between. The length of the CDR3 is 13 residues. With respect to this clone: Its antigen remains unknown.

The rearrangement uses TRBV5-1 and TRBJ1-1; D perhaps matches TRBD1 (5 bases). The sequenced sample was PBMCs. The TCR originated in a man aged 30 to 45 in good health and CMV-seronegative. The CDR3 DNA reads as TGCGCCAGCAGCTCACGGGGGGACACTGAAGCTTTCTTT. It translates to CASSSRGDTEAFF.